The 3 T cell receptor beta chains reported below all come from one sample, sequenced in a study of neoadjuvant anti-PD-1 for oral cavity cancer (dated by TCRdb to 2020 to 2022). Libraries were built with the immunoSEQ multiplex PCR assay. The immuneACCESS repertoire file appears here via TCRdb, limited to in-frame rearrangements. These files lack a portion of the clones; in checked studies, under half of the deficit traces to unresolved V genes, and the cause of the others is not known. The sample contains more than 6,500 clones, around 74% of them found a single time. The top ten clones comprise over 3% of the sample. The time point label of this sample denotes: before neoadjuvant nivolumab. Here the sequenced sample was PBMCs, taken before nivolumab (anti-PD-1) treatment. The receptor set was obtained from a person aged 40-85 years with oral cavity squamous cell carcinoma.

Note on this clone: Other nucleotide sequences from this sample produce the same CDR3. The rearrangement links TRBV10-2 to TRBJ1-5, with 10 bases lining up with TRBD1. CDR1 is WSHSY, CDR2 SAAADI, per germline. This CDR3 contains 19 residues. V lost 2 bases, J lost 4 bases, and 14 bases stayed unmatched. The chain's CDR3 is CASSEPADRGLFGNQPQHF. The CDR3 region has the DNA TGCGCCAGCAGTGAGCCCGCAGACAGGGGGCTTTTTGGGAATCAGCCCCAGCATTTT.

This rearrangement joins TRBV30 to TRBJ2-3, with no clear D. CDR3 size: 13 residues. V lost 0 bases and J 3 bases, leaving 7 bases between the germline ends. Germline V gene data show CDR1 as GTSNPN and CDR2 as SVGIG (reference sequence). The CDR3 loop is CAWSVTGTDTQYF. The CDR3 DNA is TGTGCCTGGAGTGTAACGGGTACAGATACGCAGTATTTT.

The table lists this clone with a count of one. V gene TRBV9 combines with J gene TRBJ2-2; D is uncertain. Germline CDR1 and CDR2: SGDLS and YYNGEE. The V and J ends lost 0 bases and 3 bases respectively, with 12 bases between them. The CDR3 has 16 residues. The DNA for the CDR3 is TGTGCCAGCAGCGTAGACCCGTTTAGGGACACCGGGGAGCTGTTTTTT. It encodes CASSVDPFRDTGELFF.